These T cell receptor beta chains were read from a single sample in a study of blood T cell repertoires in COVID-19. This table comes from immunoSEQ multiplex PCR, and its TCRdb copy is limited to in-frame clones, with some not included. The sample gives around 300,000 clones, roughly 90% of which show up once; 3% to 4% is in the top ten. Sequences were obtained from peripheral blood. These receptor sequences come from a woman in her forties or fifties with active or convalescent COVID-19. Both conserved end residues are part of each CDR3. The D gene is left open where the match is weak. Size is omitted from some rows. Given values are once, few, many or a class for expanded clones.

v_call,clone_size,d_call,j_call,cdr3_aa,cdr3_nt
TRBV28,.,TRBD2,TRBJ2-5,CASSPGLAGGGKTQYF,TGTGCCAGCAGCCCGGGACTAGCGGGAGGCGGGAAGACCCAGTACTTC
TRBV7-9,.,.,TRBJ1-2,CASSQIQGGGYTF,TGTGCCAGCAGCCAAATACAGGGCGGGGGCTACACCTTC
TRBV29-1,.,.,TRBJ1-1,CSVGLQANTEAFF,TGCAGCGTTGGTCTCCAGGCGAACACTGAAGCTTTCTTT
TRBV9,.,TRBD1,TRBJ2-3,CASSDRGAHTDTQYF,TGTGCCAGCAGCGACAGGGGAGCTCACACAGATACGCAGTATTTT
TRBV19,.,.,TRBJ1-2,CASSIRQGDSNSYGYTF,TGTGCCAGTAGTATTAGACAAGGGGACTCTAACAGCTATGGCTACACCTTC
TRBV7-3,.,TRBD1,TRBJ1-1,CASSLGTGATEAFF,TGTGCCAGCAGCCTCGGGACAGGGGCCACTGAAGCTTTCTTT
TRBV28,.,.,TRBJ1-5,CASSSPGDQPQHF,TGTGCCAGCAGTTCCCCGGGTGATCAGCCCCAGCATTTT
TRBV10-3,.,.,TRBJ2-2,CAVGQTNTGELFF,TGTGCCGTCGGACAGACGAACACCGGGGAGCTGTTTTTT
TRBV29-1,.,.,TRBJ1-2,CSVVVGIGSLGYTF,TGCAGCGTTGTAGTTGGAATCGGTTCACTAGGCTACACCTTC
TRBV28,.,TRBD2,TRBJ2-1,CASRPPVLLAGGRNEQFF,TGTGCCAGCAGACCGCCAGTCCTACTAGCGGGGGGGCGGAATGAGCAGTTCTTC
TRBV27,.,TRBD2,TRBJ2-1,CASSLLAGPTNEQFF,TGTGCCAGCAGCTTACTAGCGGGGCCGACCAATGAGCAGTTCTTC
TRBV2,.,.,TRBJ2-3,CASSWTEVGTDTQYF,TGTGCCAGCAGCTGGACTGAGGTGGGCACAGATACGCAGTATTTT
TRBV7-2,.,TRBD1,TRBJ2-2,CASTPDRVYTGELFF,TGTGCCAGCACCCCTGACAGGGTGTACACCGGGGAGCTGTTTTTT
TRBV20-1,.,.,TRBJ2-1,CSASQRSSYNEQFF,TGCAGTGCTAGTCAGCGGAGCTCCTACAATGAGCAGTTCTTC
TRBV6-5,.,.,TRBJ1-1,CASSYAKGDTEAFF,TGTGCCAGCAGTTACGCGAAGGGAGACACTGAAGCTTTCTTT
TRBV6-1,.,TRBD1,TRBJ1-6,CASSEATQGGADNSPLHF,TGTGCCAGCAGTGAAGCTACGCAAGGGGGCGCCGACAATTCACCCCTCCACTTT
TRBV7-3,once,TRBD1,TRBJ1-2,CASSLWDREGYTF,TGTGCCAGCAGCCTTTGGGACAGGGAGGGCTACACCTTC
TRBV6-2/TRBV6-3,.,.,TRBJ2-3,CASSSLTADTQYF,TGTGCCAGCAGTTCCCTCACGGCAGATACGCAGTATTTT
TRBV6-2/TRBV6-3,.,.,TRBJ2-5,CASSSRGAGQQETQYF,TGTGCCAGCAGTTCCCGGGGCGCGGGACAGCAAGAGACCCAGTACTTC
TRBV7-9,.,TRBD1,TRBJ1-2,CASSWTDTGVYGYTF,TGTGCCAGCAGCTGGACAGATACAGGGGTATATGGCTACACCTTC
TRBV6-2/TRBV6-3,.,TRBD2,TRBJ2-5,CASSYNPAGGPGETQYF,TGTGCCAGCAGTTACAATCCAGCGGGGGGGCCGGGGGAGACCCAGTACTTC
TRBV25-1,.,TRBD1,TRBJ1-1,CASSRQGEAFF,TGTGCCAGCAGCCGACAGGGGGAAGCTTTCTTT
TRBV7-2,.,.,TRBJ2-6,CASSSEYRRSGAGANVLTF,TGTGCCAGCAGCTCAGAATACAGGAGAAGTGGCGCTGGGGCCAACGTCCTGACTTTC
TRBV14,.,.,TRBJ1-2,CASSQVQGPYGYTF,TGTGCCAGCAGCCAAGTACAGGGACCCTATGGCTACACCTTC
TRBV27,.,TRBD1,TRBJ1-5,CASSLQGEGTQPQHF,TGTGCCAGCAGTTTACAGGGGGAAGGGACTCAGCCCCAGCATTTT
TRBV11-3,.,.,TRBJ2-2,CASSLEYAGAGELFF,TGTGCCAGCAGCTTAGAATACGCAGGGGCCGGGGAGCTGTTTTTT
TRBV10-3,.,TRBD2,TRBJ2-5,CAISVLGGQTQYF,TGTGCCATCAGTGTTTTGGGAGGGCAGACCCAGTACTTC
TRBV4-3,.,TRBD1,TRBJ1-5,CASSQDLTGGPNQPQHF,TGCGCCAGCAGCCAAGATCTGACAGGGGGCCCCAATCAGCCCCAGCATTTT